This T cell receptor (beta chain) was captured in a study of lymphopenia after photon versus proton radiotherapy. Points from the study as a whole: After the lymphocyte nadir, photon-treated repertoires showed oligoclonal expansion, especially of CD8+ Temra cells. In patients who died, overall survival fell as post-nadir TCR diversity dropped more. Photon-treated patients lost naive T cells and TCR diversity; proton-treated stayed stable. Better survival with proton therapy was suggested as possible, not demonstrated.

TCRdb's copy holds only in-frame clones and misses some; the assay was immunoSEQ multiplex PCR. The table has approximately 17,000 clones, around nine tenths seen once; the top ten hold approximately 6.5%. With V trimmed by 1 base and J by 2 bases, 2 bases remained unmatched. Germline values: CDR1 KGHSH, CDR2 LQKENI. This CDR3 comprises 14 residues. Remarks on this clone: Its antigen is currently unknown.

This specimen consisted of peripheral blood, obtained from a patient treated with photon-based radiotherapy. The TCR comes from a man aged 60-69 years with pancreatic cancer. This chain uses TRBV18 with TRBJ2-7, with 7 bases matching TRBD2. Written as DNA, the CDR3 is TGTGCCAGCTCACCACGGCGGGAGACCTACGAGCAGTACTTC. Its protein product is CASSPRRETYEQYF.